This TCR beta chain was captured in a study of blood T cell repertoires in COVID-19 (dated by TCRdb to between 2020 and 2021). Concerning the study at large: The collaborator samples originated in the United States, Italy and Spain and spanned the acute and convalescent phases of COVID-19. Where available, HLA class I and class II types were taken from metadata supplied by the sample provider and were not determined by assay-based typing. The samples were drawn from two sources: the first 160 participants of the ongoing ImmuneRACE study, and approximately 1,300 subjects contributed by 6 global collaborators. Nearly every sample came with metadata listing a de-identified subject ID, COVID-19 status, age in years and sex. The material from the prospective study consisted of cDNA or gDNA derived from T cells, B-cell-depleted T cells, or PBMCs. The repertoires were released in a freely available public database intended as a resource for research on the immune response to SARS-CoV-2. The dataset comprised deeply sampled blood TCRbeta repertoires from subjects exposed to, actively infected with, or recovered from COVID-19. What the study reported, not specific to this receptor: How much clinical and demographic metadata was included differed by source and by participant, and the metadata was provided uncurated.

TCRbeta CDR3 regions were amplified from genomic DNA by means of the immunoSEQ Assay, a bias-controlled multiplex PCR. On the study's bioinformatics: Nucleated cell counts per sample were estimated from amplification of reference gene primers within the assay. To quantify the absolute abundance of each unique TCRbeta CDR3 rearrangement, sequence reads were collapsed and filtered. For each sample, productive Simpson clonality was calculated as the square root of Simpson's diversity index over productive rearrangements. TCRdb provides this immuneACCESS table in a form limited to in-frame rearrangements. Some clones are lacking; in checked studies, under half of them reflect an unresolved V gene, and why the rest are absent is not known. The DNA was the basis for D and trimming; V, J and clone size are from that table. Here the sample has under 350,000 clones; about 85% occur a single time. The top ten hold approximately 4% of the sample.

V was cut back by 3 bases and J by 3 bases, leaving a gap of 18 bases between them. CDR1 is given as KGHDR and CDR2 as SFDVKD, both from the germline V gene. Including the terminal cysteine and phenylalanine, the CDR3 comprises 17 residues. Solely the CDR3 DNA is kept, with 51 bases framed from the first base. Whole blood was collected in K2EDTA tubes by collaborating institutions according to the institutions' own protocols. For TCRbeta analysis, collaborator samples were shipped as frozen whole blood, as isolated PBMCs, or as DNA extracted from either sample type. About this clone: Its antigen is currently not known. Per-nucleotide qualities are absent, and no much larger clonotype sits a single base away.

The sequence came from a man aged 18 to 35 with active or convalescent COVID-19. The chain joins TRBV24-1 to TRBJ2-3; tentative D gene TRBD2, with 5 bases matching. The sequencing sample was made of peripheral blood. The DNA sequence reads TGTGCCACCAGTGATCCTCTGCGCGAGCGGCTAACAGATACGCAGTATTTT. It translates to CATSDPLRERLTDTQYF.